A selection of T cell receptor beta chains follows, all from one sample in a study of blood T cell repertoires in COVID-19. Generated by immunoSEQ multiplex PCR, the TCRdb table keeps only in-frame clones and is missing some. The table lists 350,000 to 450,000 clones, approximately 89% of them singletons. The sample consisted of PBMCs or T cells enriched from blood (not recorded which). These receptors originate from a woman in her twenties or thirties who had recovered from COVID-19. Both conserved end residues are part of each CDR3. The D gene is left open where the match is weak. Not every row has a clone size; where given, it reads once, few, many or a size class.

TRBV4-1	15	.	TRBJ2-1	TRBD2	CASSQEVSGVDEQFF	TGCGCCAGCAGCCAAGAGGTTAGCGGGGTGGATGAGCAGTTCTTC
TRBV5-1	15	.	TRBJ1-1	TRBD1	CASSLAQGGNTEAFF	TGCGCCAGCAGCTTGGCACAGGGGGGAAACACTGAAGCTTTCTTT
TRBV7-9	16	.	TRBJ2-7	.	CASSLPTGTDSYEQYF	TGTGCCAGCAGCCTCCCTACAGGGACCGACTCCTACGAGCAGTACTTC
TRBV3-1/TRBV3-2	13	.	TRBJ1-2	TRBD1	CASSQRTGRGYTF	TGTGCCAGCAGCCAACGGACAGGGCGTGGCTACACCTTC
TRBV7-3	13	few	TRBJ2-5	.	CASSLDSFETQYF	TGTGCCAGCAGCCTTGACAGTTTTGAGACCCAGTACTTC
TRBV5-1	17	.	TRBJ2-7	.	CASSLEAARGKNYEQYF	TGCGCCAGCAGCTTGGAAGCCGCCAGGGGAAAGAACTACGAGCAGTACTTC
TRBV12-3/TRBV12-4	13	once	TRBJ2-7	.	CASSRKDWSEQYF	TGTGCCAGCAGCCGAAAGGACTGGAGCGAGCAGTACTTC
TRBV2	17	.	TRBJ2-5	.	CASSEWSTFGEQETQYF	TGTGCCAGCAGTGAATGGAGTACGTTCGGGGAACAAGAGACCCAGTACTTC
TRBV29-1	13	.	TRBJ1-1	.	CSVTHGGGTEAFF	TGCAGCGTTACCCACGGGGGTGGCACTGAAGCTTTCTTT
TRBV7-8	14	.	TRBJ1-2	TRBD1	CASSPFRTGYGYTF	TGTGCCAGCAGCCCCTTTCGGACAGGTTATGGCTACACCTTC
TRBV18	16	.	TRBJ2-5	.	CASSPLAIPSGETQYF	TGTGCCAGCTCACCACTGGCCATTCCCTCCGGGGAGACCCAGTACTTC
TRBV12-3/TRBV12-4	13	.	TRBJ1-4	.	CASSLYGNEKLFF	TGTGCCAGCAGTTTGTACGGGAATGAAAAACTGTTTTTT
TRBV3-1/TRBV3-2	13	.	TRBJ2-5	.	CASSPRDKETQYF	TGTGCCAGCAGCCCACGGGACAAAGAGACCCAGTACTTC
TRBV9	14	.	TRBJ1-5	.	CASSPDRSNQPQHF	TGTGCCAGCAGCCCCGACAGGTCCAATCAGCCCCAGCATTTT
TRBV7-8	18	.	TRBJ2-3	TRBD1	CASSLGPFGTEKEFAQYF	TGTGCCAGCAGCCTAGGACCTTTCGGGACAGAGAAAGAATTTGCGCAGTATTTT
TRBV4-2	14	few	TRBJ2-7	.	CASSQDSREDEQYF	TGTGCCAGCAGCCAAGATTCTCGGGAAGACGAGCAGTACTTC